This T cell receptor beta chain was recovered during a study of human T cells and chemical hapten exposure. Background on the study: Sensitization was performed using 2% DPC on an approximately 2 cm by approximately 2 cm upper inner arm skin site. The study enrolled mostly female patients with alopecia areata, totalis or universalis. Study outcomes and limitations: Unchanged with DPC sensitization were TCRs above 1 in 1000 frequency.

This clonotype was recorded a few times. Antigen unknown. The V gene lost 4 bases and the J gene lost 2 bases, with 9 bases spanning the gap. From germline, CDR1 is SEHNR and CDR2 FQNEAQ (reference sequence). CDR3 length equals 13 residues. Described time point: pre-sensitization, week 0. Stated treatment: therapeutic diphenylcyclopropenone sensitization with weekly scalp DPC. Original methodology: Per-sample TCR counts ranged from 23,224 to 690,600, median around 88,000. Each CDR3 protein is one row after TCRdb ran MiXCR on the RACE reads. The V and J calls come from TCRdb's annotation, not from the publication. The table lists about 85,000 distinct CDR3 sequences, 8.5% of them singletons, with approximately 2.4% in the top ten.

This receptor was taken from a middle-aged man with alopecia areata. Some clones in this sample may be carry-over from other donors' samples. The chain joins TRBV7-9 to TRBJ2-7, with unresolved D. The source material was whole blood, sampled in connection with sensitization to the hapten diphenylcyclopropenone (DPC). The DNA for the CDR3 is TGTGCCAGCAGCTCAGACCTAGCCTACGAGCAGTACGTC. This encodes CASSSDLAYEQYV.